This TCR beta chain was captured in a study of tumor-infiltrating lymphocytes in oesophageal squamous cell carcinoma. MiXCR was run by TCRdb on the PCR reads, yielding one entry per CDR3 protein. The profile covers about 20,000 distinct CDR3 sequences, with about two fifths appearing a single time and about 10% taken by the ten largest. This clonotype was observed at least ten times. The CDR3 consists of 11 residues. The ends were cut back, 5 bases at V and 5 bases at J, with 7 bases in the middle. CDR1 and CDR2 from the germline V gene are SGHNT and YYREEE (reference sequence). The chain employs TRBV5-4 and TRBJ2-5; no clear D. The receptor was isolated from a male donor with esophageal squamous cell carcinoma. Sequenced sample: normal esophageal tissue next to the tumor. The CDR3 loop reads CASSAMETQYF. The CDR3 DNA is TGTGCCAGCAGTGCTATGGAGACCCAGTACTTC.